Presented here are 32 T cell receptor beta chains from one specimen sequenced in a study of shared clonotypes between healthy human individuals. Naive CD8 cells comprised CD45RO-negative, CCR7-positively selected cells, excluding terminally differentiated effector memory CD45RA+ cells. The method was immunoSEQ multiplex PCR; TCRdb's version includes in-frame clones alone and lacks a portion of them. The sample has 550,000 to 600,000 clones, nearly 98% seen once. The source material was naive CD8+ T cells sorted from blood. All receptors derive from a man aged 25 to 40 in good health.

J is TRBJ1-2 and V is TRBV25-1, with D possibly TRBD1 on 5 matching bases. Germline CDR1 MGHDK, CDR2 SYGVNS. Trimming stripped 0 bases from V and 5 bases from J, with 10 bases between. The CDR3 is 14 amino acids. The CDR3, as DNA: TGTGCCAGCAGTGAATACGGGGGGGGTTATGGCTACACCTTC. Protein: CASSEYGGGYGYTF.

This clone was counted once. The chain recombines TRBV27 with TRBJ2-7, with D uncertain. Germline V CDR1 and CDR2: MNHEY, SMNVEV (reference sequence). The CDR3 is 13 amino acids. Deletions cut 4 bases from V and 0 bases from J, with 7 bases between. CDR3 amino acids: CASSWVGSYEQYF. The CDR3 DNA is TGTGCCAGCAGTTGGGTGGGCTCCTACGAGCAGTACTTC.

The CDR3 nucleotides read TGTGCCAGCAGCGGCCGTAGCGGGAGACGGACAGATACGCAGTATTTT. Its translation is CASSGRSGRRTDTQYF. The genes are TRBV9 and TRBJ2-3, with 9 bases matching TRBD2. The V and J ends lost 3 bases and 3 bases, in that order; junction bases with no gene match: 8. This CDR3 spans 16 amino acids. Germline V gene sequence: CDR1 SGDLS, CDR2 YYNGEE.

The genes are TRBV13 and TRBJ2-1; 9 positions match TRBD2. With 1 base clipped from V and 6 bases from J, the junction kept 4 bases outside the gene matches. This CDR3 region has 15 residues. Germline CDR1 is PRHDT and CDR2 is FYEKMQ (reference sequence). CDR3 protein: CASSLVGSGSNEQFF. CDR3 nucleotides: TGTGCCAGCAGCTTAGTTGGTAGCGGGAGCAATGAGCAGTTCTTC.

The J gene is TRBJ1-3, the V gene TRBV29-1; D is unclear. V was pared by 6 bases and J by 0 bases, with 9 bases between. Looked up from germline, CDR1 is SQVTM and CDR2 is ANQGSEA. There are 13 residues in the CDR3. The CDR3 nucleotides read TGCAGCGTCAAGGTGGACTCTGGAAACACCATATATTTT. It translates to CSVKVDSGNTIYF. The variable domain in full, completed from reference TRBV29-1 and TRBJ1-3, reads SAVISQKPSRDICQRGTSLTIQCQVDSQVTMMFWYRQQPGQSLTLIATANQGSEATYESGFVIDKFPISRPNLTFSTLTVSNMSPEDSSIYLCSVKVDSGNTIYFGEGSWLTVV.

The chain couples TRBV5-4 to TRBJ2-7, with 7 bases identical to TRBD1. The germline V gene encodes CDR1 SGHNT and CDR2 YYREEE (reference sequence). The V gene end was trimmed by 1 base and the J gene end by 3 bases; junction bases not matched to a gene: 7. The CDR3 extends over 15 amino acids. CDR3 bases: TGTGCCAGCAGCTTGTCCCCAGGGGGTGGCTACGAGCAGTACTTC. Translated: CASSLSPGGGYEQYF.

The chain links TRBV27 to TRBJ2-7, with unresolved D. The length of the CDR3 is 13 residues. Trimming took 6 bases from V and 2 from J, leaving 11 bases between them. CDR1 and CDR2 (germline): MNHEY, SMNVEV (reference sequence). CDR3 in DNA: TGTGCCAGCAGAGAGACTCCTACCTACGAGCAGTACTTC. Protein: CASRETPTYEQYF.

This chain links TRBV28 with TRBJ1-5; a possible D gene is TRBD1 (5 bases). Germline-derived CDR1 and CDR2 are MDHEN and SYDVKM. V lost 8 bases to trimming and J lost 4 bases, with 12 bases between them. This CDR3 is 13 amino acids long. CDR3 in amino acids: CASSWTQNQPQHF. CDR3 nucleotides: TGTGCCAGCTCCTGGACACAGAATCAGCCCCAGCATTTT.

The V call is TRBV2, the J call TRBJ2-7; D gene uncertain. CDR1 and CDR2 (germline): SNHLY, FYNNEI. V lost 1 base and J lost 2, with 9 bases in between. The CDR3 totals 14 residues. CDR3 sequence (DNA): TGTGCCAGCAGTGAAGGTAGGGCAGCCTACGAGCAGTACTTC. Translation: CASSEGRAAYEQYF. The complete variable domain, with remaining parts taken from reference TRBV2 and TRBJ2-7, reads EPEVTQTPSHQVTQMGQEVILRCVPISNHLYFYWYRQILGQKVEFLVSFYNNEISEKSEIFDDQFSVERPDGSNFTLKIRSTKLEDSAMYFCASSEGRAAYEQYFGPGTRLTVT.

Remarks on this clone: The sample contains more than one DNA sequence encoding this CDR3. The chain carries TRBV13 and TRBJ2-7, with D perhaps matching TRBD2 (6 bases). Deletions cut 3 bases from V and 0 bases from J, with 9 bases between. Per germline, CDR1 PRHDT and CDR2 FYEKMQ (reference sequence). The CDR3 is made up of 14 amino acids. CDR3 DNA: TGTGCCAGCAGCTTCTCCGGGAGCTCCTACGAGCAGTACTTC. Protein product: CASSFSGSSYEQYF.

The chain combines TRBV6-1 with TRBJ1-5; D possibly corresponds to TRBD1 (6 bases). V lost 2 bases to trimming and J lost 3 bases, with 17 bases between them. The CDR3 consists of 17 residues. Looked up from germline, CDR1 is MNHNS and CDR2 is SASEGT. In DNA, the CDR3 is TGTGCCAGCAGTGAATCATCTGTGGCAGGGGACAATCAGCCCCAGCATTTT. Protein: CASSESSVAGDNQPQHF.

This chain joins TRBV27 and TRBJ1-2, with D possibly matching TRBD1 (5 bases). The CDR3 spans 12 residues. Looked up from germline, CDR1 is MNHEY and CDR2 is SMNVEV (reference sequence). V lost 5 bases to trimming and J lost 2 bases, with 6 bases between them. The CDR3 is CASSHRNYGYTF. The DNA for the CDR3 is TGTGCCAGCAGTCACAGGAACTATGGCTACACCTTC.

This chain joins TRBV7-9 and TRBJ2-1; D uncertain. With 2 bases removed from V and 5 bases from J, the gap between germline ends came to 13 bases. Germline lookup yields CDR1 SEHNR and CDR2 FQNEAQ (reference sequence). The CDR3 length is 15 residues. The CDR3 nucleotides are TGTGCCAGCAGCTTATCAGACGGTAACAACAATGAGCAGTTCTTC. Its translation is CASSLSDGNNNEQFF.

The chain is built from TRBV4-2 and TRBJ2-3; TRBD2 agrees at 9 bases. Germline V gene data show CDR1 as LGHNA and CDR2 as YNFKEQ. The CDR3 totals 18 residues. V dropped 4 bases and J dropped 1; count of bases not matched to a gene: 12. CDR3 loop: CASSRKPPIAGGTDTQYF. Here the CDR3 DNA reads TGTGCCAGCAGCCGCAAACCCCCTATAGCGGGAGGCACAGATACGCAGTATTTT.

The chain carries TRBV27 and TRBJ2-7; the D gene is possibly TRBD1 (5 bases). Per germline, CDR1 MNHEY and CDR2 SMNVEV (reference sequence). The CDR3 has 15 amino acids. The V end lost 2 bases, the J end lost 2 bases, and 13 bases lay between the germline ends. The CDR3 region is CASSLELGDPYEQYF. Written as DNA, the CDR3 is TGTGCCAGCAGTTTAGAATTAGGGGATCCCTACGAGCAGTACTTC.

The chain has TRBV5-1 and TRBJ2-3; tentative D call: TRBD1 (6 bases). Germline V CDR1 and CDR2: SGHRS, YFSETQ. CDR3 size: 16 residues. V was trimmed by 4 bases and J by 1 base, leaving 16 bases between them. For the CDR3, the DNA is TGCGCCAGCAGCCCATACCGGGACACAGGCACAGATACGCAGTATTTT. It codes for CASSPYRDTGTDTQYF.

CDR3 loop: CASSSRGAGGGNEQFF. In DNA form, the CDR3 reads TGCGCCAGCAGCTCCCGGGGAGCGGGAGGTGGTAATGAGCAGTTCTTC. The chain couples TRBV5-1 to TRBJ2-1; 9 bases fit TRBD2. This CDR3 region has 16 residues. V gave up 3 bases and J gave up 7 bases; unmatched junction bases: 11. Germline V gene lookup returns CDR1 SGHRS and CDR2 YFSETQ.

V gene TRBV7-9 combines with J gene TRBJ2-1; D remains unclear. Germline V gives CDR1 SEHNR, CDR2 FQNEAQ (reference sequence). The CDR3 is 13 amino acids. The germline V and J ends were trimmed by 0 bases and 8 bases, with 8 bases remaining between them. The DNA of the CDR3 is TGTGCCAGCAGCTTAGCCCACCCCGATGAGCAGTTCTTC. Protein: CASSLAHPDEQFF.

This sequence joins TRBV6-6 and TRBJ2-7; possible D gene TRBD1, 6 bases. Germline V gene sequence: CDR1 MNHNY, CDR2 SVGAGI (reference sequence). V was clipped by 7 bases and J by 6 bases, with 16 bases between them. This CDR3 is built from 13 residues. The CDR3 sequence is CASINRAGVEQYF. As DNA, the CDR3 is TGTGCCAGCATAAACAGGGCCGGGGTCGAGCAGTACTTC.

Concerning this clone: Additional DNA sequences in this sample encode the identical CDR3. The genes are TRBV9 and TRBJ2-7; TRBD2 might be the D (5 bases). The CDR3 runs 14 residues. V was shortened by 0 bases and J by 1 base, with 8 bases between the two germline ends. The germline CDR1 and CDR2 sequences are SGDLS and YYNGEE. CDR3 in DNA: TGTGCCAGCAGCGTAGAGACGGGGTCCTACGAGCAGTACTTC. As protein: CASSVETGSYEQYF.

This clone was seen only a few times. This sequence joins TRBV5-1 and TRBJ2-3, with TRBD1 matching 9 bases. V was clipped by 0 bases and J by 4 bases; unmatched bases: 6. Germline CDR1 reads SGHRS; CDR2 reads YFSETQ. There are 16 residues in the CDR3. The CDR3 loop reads CASSLGDRDASDTQYF. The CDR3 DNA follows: TGCGCCAGCAGCTTGGGGGACAGGGACGCCTCAGATACGCAGTATTTT.

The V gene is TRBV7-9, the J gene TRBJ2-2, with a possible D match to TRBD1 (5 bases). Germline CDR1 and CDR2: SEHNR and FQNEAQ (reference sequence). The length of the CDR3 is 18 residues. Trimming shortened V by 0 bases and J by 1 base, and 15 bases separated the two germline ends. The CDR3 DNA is TGTGCCAGCAGCTTAGCTCCTCTAGGCAGGGAGAACACCGGGGAGCTGTTTTTT. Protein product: CASSLAPLGRENTGELFF.

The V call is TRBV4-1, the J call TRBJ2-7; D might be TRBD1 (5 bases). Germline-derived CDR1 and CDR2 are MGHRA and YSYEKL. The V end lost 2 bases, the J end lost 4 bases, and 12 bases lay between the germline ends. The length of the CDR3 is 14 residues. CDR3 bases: TGCGCCAGCAGCCAACAGGGCAGCGTTTACGAGCAGTACTTC. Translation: CASSQQGSVYEQYF.

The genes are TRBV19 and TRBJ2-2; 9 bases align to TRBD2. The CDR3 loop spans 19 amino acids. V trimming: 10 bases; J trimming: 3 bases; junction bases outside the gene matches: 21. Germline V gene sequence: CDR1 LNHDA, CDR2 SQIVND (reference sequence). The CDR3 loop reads CATATILAGRNAYTGELFF. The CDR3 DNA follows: TGTGCCACCGCCACGATACTAGCGGGCCGAAACGCGTACACCGGGGAGCTGTTTTTT.

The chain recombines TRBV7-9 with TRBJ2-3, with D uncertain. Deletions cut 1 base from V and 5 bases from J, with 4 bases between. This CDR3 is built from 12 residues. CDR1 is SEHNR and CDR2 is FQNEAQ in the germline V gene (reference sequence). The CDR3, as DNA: TGTGCCAGCAGCTTAGAGCGAGATACGCAGTATTTT. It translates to CASSLERDTQYF.

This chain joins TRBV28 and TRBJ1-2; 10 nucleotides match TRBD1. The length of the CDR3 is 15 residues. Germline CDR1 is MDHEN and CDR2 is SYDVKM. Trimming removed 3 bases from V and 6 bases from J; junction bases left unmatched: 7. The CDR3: CASSFRTGGDHGYTF. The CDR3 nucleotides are TGTGCCAGCAGTTTCAGGACAGGGGGAGATCATGGCTACACCTTC.

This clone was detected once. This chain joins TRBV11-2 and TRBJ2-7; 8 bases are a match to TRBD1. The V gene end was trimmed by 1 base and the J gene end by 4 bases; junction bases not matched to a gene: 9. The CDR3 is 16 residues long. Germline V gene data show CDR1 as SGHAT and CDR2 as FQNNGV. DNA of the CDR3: TGTGCCAGCAGCTTAGGTGGGACAGGCCTGTTGTACGAGCAGTACTTC. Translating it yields CASSLGGTGLLYEQYF. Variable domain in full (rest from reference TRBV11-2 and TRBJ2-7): EAGVAQSPRYKIIEKRQSVAFWCNPISGHATLYWYQQILGQGPKLLIQFQNNGVVDDSQLPKDRFSAERLKGVDSTLKIQPAKLEDSAVYLCASSLGGTGLLYEQYFGPGTRLTVT.

The CDR3 loop reads CAISESNTNPYNEQFF. CDR3 in DNA: TGTGCCATCAGTGAGTCTAATACTAACCCCTACAATGAGCAGTTCTTC. V usage is TRBV10-3 and J usage is TRBJ2-1; D is uncertain. The V and J ends lost 0 bases and 2 bases respectively, with 11 bases between them. This CDR3 spans 16 amino acids. The V gene's germline CDR1 is ENHRY and CDR2 SYGVKD.

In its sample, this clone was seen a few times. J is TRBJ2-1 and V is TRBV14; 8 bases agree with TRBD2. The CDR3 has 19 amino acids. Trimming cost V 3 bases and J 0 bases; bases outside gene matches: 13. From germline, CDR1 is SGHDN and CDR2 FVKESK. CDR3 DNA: TGTGCCAGCAGCCAGGGAGGGGTGCGCGGGAGGAGCTCCTACAATGAGCAGTTCTTC. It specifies CASSQGGVRGRSSYNEQFF.

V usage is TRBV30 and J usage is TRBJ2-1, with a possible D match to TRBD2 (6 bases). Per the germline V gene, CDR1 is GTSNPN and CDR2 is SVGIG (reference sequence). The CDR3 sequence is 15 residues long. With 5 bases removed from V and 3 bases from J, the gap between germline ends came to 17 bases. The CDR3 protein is CAWQARTTFYNEQFF. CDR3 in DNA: TGTGCCTGGCAGGCTAGGACTACTTTCTACAATGAGCAGTTCTTC.

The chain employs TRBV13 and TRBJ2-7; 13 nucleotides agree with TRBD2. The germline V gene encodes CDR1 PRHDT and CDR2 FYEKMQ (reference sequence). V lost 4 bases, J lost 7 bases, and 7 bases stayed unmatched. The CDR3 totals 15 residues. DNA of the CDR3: TGTGCCAGCAGCTCGTCTCCGGGACTAGCGGGGGAGCAGTACTTC. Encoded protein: CASSSSPGLAGEQYF.

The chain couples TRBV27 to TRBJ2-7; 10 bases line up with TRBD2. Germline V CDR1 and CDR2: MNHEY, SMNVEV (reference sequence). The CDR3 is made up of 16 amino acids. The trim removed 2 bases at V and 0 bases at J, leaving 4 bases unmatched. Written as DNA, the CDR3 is TGTGCCAGCAGTTTACTGCCTAGCGGGAGCTCCTACGAGCAGTACTTC. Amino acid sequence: CASSLLPSGSSYEQYF.